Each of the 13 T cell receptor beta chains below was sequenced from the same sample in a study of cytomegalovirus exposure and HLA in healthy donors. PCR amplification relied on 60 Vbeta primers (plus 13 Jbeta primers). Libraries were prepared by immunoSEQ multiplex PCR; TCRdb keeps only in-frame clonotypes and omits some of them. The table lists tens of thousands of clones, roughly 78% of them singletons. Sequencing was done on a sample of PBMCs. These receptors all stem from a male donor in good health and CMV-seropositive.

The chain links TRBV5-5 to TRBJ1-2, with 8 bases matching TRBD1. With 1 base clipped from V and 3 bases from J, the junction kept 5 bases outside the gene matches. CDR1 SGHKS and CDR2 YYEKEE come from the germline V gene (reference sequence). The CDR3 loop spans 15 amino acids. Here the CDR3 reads CASSLLTGEDYGYTF. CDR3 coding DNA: TGTGCCAGCAGCTTGCTGACAGGGGAGGACTATGGCTACACCTTC.

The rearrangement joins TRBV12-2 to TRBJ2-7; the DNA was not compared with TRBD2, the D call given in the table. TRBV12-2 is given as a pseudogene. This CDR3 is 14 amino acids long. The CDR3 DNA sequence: TGTGCAAGTCGCCCCAGAGGGCACCTCTACGAGCAGTACTTC. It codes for CASRPRGHLYEQYF.

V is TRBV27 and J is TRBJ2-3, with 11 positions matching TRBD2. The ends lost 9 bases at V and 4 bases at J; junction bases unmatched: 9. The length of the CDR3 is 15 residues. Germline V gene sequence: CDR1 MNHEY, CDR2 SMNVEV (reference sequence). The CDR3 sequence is CASKTSGRFADTQYF. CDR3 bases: TGTGCCAGTAAAACTAGCGGGAGATTCGCAGATACGCAGTATTTT.

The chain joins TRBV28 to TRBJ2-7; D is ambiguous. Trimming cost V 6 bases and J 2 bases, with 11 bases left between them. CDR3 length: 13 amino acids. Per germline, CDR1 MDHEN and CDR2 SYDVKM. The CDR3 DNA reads TGTGCCAGCAGGCTAGGTTTGGCCTACGAGCAGTACTTC. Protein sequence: CASRLGLAYEQYF.

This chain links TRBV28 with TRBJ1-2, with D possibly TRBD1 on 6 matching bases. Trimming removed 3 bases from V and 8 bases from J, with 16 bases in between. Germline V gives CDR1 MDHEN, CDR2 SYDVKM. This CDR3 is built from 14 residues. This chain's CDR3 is CASSFLDRQEGYTF. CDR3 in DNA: TGTGCCAGCAGTTTTTTGGACAGACAAGAAGGCTACACCTTC.

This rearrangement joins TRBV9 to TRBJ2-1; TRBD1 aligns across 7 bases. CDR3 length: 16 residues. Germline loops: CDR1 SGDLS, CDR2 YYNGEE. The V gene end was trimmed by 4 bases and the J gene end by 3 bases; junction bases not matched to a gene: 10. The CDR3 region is CASSPGGVRYYNEQFF. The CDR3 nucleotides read TGTGCCAGCAGCCCAGGGGGAGTTCGTTACTACAATGAGCAGTTCTTC.

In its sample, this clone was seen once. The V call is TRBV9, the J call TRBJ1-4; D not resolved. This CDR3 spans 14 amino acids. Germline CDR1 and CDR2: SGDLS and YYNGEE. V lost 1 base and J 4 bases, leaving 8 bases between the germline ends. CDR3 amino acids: CASSVSGGNEKLFF. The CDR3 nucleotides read TGTGCCAGCAGCGTATCTGGAGGTAATGAAAAACTGTTTTTT.

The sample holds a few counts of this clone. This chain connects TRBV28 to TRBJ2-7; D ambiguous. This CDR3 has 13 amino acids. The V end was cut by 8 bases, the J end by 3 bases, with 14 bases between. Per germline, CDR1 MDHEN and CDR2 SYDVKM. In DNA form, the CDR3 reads TGTGCCAGCTTGGGCAGGCCCGACTACGAGCAGTACTTC. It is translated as CASLGRPDYEQYF.

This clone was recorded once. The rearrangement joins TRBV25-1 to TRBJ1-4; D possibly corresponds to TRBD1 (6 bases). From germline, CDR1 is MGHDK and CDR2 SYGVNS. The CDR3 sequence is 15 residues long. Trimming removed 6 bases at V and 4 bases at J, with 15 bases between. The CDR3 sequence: CASSEGGWGNEKLFF. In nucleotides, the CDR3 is TGTGCCAGCAGCGAGGGGGGGTGGGGTAATGAAAAACTGTTTTTT.

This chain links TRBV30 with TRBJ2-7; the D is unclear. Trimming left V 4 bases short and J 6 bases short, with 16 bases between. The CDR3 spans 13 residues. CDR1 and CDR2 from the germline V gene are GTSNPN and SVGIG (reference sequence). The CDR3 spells CAWKYVELGEQYF. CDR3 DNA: TGTGCCTGGAAATATGTGGAGCTTGGCGAGCAGTACTTC. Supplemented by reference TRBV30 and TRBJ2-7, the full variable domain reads SQTIHQWPATLVQPVGSPLSLECTVEGTSNPNLYWYRQAAGRGLQLLFYSVGIGQISSEVPQNLSASRPQDRQFILSSKKLLLSDSGFYLCAWKYVELGEQYFGPGTRLTVT.

The CDR3 DNA sequence: TGTGCCAGCTTGCCGGCGGGGGGCTCCTACGAGCAGTACTTC. It codes for CASLPAGGSYEQYF. This chain joins TRBV6-6 and TRBJ2-7, with 8 bases fitting TRBD2. The trim removed 8 bases at V and 0 bases at J, leaving 6 bases unmatched. The germline CDR1 and CDR2 sequences are MNHNY and SVGAGI (reference sequence). The CDR3 contains 14 residues.

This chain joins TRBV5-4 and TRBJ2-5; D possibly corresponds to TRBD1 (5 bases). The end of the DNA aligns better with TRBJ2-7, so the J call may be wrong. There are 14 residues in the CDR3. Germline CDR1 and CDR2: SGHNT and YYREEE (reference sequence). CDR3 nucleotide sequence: TGTGCCAGCAGCTTTGGGCAGGGCCACTACGAGCAGTACTTC. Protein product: CASSFGQGHYEQYF.

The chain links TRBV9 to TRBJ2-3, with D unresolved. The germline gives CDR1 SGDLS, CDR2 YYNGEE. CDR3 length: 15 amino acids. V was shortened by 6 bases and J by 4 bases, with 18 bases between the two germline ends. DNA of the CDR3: TGTGCCAGCAACACAGCCGATTTCCGTCCAGATACGCAGTATTTT. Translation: CASNTADFRPDTQYF.